This TCR beta chain emerged from a study of blood T cells in healthy people across ages. Points from the study as a whole: Both naive CD4+ cell counts and diversity were greater in long-lived donors than in aged donors.

The donors, aged about 6 to 90, were healthy Caucasians from Russia. This clonotype was observed a few times. The antigen is unknown. Per germline, CDR1 MNHEY and CDR2 SVGAGI. The CDR3 loop spans 15 amino acids. Trimming cost V 0 bases and J 1 base, with 9 bases left between them. Primed by a sample-barcoded 5' primer and a J-beta primer mix, a second PCR proceeded for roughly 6 to 12 cycles. From the 5' RACE reads, TCRdb called clonotypes with MiXCR, one entry per CDR3 protein. The table has about a million distinct CDR3 sequences, around 54% seen once. The chain employs TRBV6-5 and TRBJ2-5, with a weak D call TRBD2 (6 bases). The sample was blood. The sequence was collected from a woman aged 55-75 years in good health. CDR3 DNA: TGTGCCAGCAGTTACTCGGGGGGTCCCCAAGAGACCCAGTACTTC. Translating gives CASSYSGGPQETQYF.